These T cell receptor beta chains were read from a single sample in a study of cytomegalovirus exposure and HLA in healthy donors. Only in-frame clones appear in the TCRdb table, and some are missing; sequencing was by immunoSEQ multiplex PCR. The table lists fewer than 80,000 clones, under 70% of them singletons, with around 6.9% in the top ten. Sequencing was performed on PBMCs. The receptor set was obtained from a woman between 50 and 59 years old in good health and CMV-seropositive. CDR3s include the opening cysteine and the closing phenylalanine or tryptophan.

j_gene | v_gene | CDR3aa
TRBJ1-1 | TRBV5-1 | CASSISGGLNTEAFF
TRBJ1-1 | TRBV5-6 | CASSWGTGGDTEAFF
TRBJ2-7 | TRBV7-3 | CASSLTGEGYEQYF
TRBJ2-3 | TRBV28 | CASSFEGSGGADTQYF
TRBJ2-3 | TRBV5-1 | CASSLGTSGAYTDTQYF
TRBJ1-1 | TRBV4-1 | CASSHPRGENTEAFF
TRBJ2-3 | TRBV7-9 | CASSSLTSGARDTQYF
TRBJ2-1 | TRBV15 | CATRGISDEQFF
TRBJ1-1 | TRBV2 | CASSGLEAFF
TRBJ2-1 | TRBV5-5 | CASSPGGGHGSYNEQFF
TRBJ1-2 | TRBV7-9 | CASSFSPEGDGYTF
TRBJ2-2 | TRBV6-1 | CASSDPRATGIGELFF
TRBJ2-5 | TRBV10-2 | CASEREETQYF
TRBJ2-7 | TRBV7-2 | CASSHLRVSYEQYF
TRBJ2-2 | TRBV5-6 | CASSAGQGRAGELFF
TRBJ1-2 | TRBV19 | CASSLRTGLSGYTF
TRBJ1-1 | TRBV6-6 | CASSQQGGTEAFF
TRBJ1-4 | TRBV5-1 | CASSPSGHDEKLFF
TRBJ2-2 | TRBV9 | CASSPLSGTLSGELFF
TRBJ2-1 | TRBV6-6 | CASSRPGQWLNEQFF
TRBJ1-5 | TRBV6-1 | CASSGTVYSNQPQHF
TRBJ1-4 | TRBV19 | CASSTRQGANEKLFF
TRBJ2-3 | TRBV19 | CATGTSSLDTQYF
TRBJ2-1 | TRBV19 | CASSILGTSPNEQFF
TRBJ2-5 | TRBV5-1 | CASSWQGAEETQYF
TRBJ1-1 | TRBV6-6 | CASSWTGLGTEAFF
TRBJ2-5 | TRBV11-2 | CASSYGETQYF
TRBJ1-2 | TRBV10-3 | CAAASVGRLSGYTF
- | TRBV19 | CASTYRTGNSYEQYF
TRBJ2-6 | TRBV19 | CASSIGRGASGANVLTF
TRBJ1-3 | TRBV10-3 | CAISSQGKGNTIYF
TRBJ1-6 | TRBV11-2 | CASRLGQYNSPLHF
TRBJ2-2 | TRBV7-8 | CASSSGQGAFGELFF
TRBJ2-5 | TRBV5-1 | CASRGQEIQYF
TRBJ1-3 | TRBV28 | CASSLSQGSGNTIYF
TRBJ1-2 | TRBV5-6 | CASSLTGASLGYTF
TRBJ1-2 | TRBV7-9 | CASSPSPAGATPPLYGYTF
TRBJ2-2 | TRBV18 | CASSPQTSFNTGELFF
TRBJ1-4 | TRBV19 | CASTSRTGTVSLNEKLFF
TRBJ1-1 | TRBV4-1 | CASSPTGQGRGEAFF
TRBJ1-1 | TRBV5-6 | CASSFGAGRGEAFF
TRBJ1-1 | TRBV4-1 | CASSQGDTEAFF
TRBJ1-4 | TRBV19 | CASSFSRAPDNEKLFF
TRBJ2-1 | TRBV5-6 | CASSLSGGPQFF
TRBJ2-5 | TRBV6-5 | CASSFSGGFETQYF
TRBJ2-3 | TRBV19 | CASSPQGTTDTQYF
TRBJ2-3 | TRBV5-4 | CASSFRDRERDTQYF
TRBJ2-5 | TRBV19 | CASSTPRGPRGETQYF
TRBJ1-4 | TRBV5-1 | CASSPWGQIATNEKLFF
TRBJ2-6 | TRBV9 | CASSAQGSGANVLTF
TRBJ2-5 | TRBV5-6 | CASSFGTSGDQEPQYF
TRBJ2-1 | TRBV14 | CASSQTGTEQFF
TRBJ2-5 | TRBV9 | CASSATGRETQYF